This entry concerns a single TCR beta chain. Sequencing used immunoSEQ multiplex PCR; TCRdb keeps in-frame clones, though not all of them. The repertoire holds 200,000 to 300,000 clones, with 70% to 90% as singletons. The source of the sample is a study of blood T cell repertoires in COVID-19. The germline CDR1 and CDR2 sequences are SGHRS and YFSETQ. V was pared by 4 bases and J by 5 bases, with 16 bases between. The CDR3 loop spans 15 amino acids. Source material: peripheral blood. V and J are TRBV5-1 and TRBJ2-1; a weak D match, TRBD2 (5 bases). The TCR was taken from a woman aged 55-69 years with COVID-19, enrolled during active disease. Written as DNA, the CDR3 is TGCGCCAGCAGCCCGGTTGCTAGCAGAGACAATGAGCAGTTCTTC. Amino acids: CASSPVASRDNEQFF.